The 29 T cell receptor beta chains presented below share a single source sample, sequenced in a study of cytomegalovirus exposure and HLA in healthy donors. Primers for the PCR totalled 60 Vbeta and 13 Jbeta. Here immunoSEQ multiplex PCR was the method, and the copy in TCRdb shows in-frame clones only, minus some. The sample table includes tens of thousands of clones. The specimen was PBMCs. The receptors here all came from a woman aged 25 to 39 in good health and CMV-seronegative.

The chain joins TRBV5-1 to TRBJ2-7; D is unclear. The V gene's germline CDR1 is SGHRS and CDR2 YFSETQ. This CDR3 spans 13 amino acids. The germline V and J ends were trimmed by 5 bases and 5 bases, with 14 bases remaining between them. The CDR3 DNA reads TGCGCCAGCAGTAGGCAGGCAACCGACGAGCAGTACTTC. This codes for CASSRQATDEQYF.

The chain joins TRBV7-8 to TRBJ1-2; TRBD1 aligns across 7 bases. This CDR3 has 15 amino acids. The V and J ends lost 4 bases and 4 bases, in that order; junction bases with no gene match: 9. From germline, CDR1 is SGHVS and CDR2 FQNEAQ. The CDR3 protein is CASSSGQRLSYGYTF. The CDR3 DNA reads as TGTGCCAGCAGCTCGGGACAGCGACTTTCCTATGGCTACACCTTC.

The V gene is TRBV9, the J gene TRBJ2-2; the match to TRBD2 covers 7 bases. Looked up from germline, CDR1 is SGDLS and CDR2 is YYNGEE. J gave up 0 bases and V 0 bases, and 2 bases lay outside the gene matches. The length of the CDR3 is 16 residues. The DNA of the CDR3 is TGTGCCAGCAGCGTAGGGAGCGGGGCGAACACCGGGGAGCTGTTTTTT. Its translation is CASSVGSGANTGELFF. The full variable domain, with the rest looked up from reference TRBV9 and TRBJ2-2, is DSGVTQTPKHLITATGQRVTLRCSPRSGDLSVYWYQQSLDQGLQFLIQYYNGEERAKGNILERFSAQQFPDLHSELNLSSLELGDSALYFCASSVGSGANTGELFFGEGSRLTVL.

This chain's CDR3 is CSASPRAEQETQYF. The CDR3 DNA sequence: TGCAGCGCTTCCCCCAGGGCGGAGCAAGAGACCCAGTACTTC. The chain couples TRBV29-1 to TRBJ2-5, with a weak D call TRBD1 (5 bases). The CDR3 extends over 14 amino acids. The V end lost 7 bases, the J end lost 2 bases, and 17 bases lay between the germline ends. The germline V gene encodes CDR1 SQVTM and CDR2 ANQGSEA.

The V call is TRBV7-9, the J call TRBJ1-4; D ambiguous. The germline V gene encodes CDR1 SEHNR and CDR2 FQNEAQ (reference sequence). This CDR3 comprises 14 residues. V lost 5 bases and J lost 7, with 14 bases in between. The CDR3 coding sequence is TGTGCCAGCAGCCTAGACACTACGGGTGAAAAACTGTTTTTT. Protein sequence: CASSLDTTGEKLFF. The variable domain in full, completed from reference TRBV7-9 and TRBJ1-4, reads DTGVSQNPRHKITKRGQNVTFRCDPISEHNRLYWYRQTLGQGPEFLTYFQNEAQLEKSRLLSDRFSAERPKGSFSTLEIQRTEQGDSAMYLCASSLDTTGEKLFFGSGTQLSVL.

The chain uses TRBV2 and TRBJ1-1; 8 nucleotides line up with TRBD1. The ends lost 7 bases at V and 2 bases at J; junction bases unmatched: 6. This CDR3 is built from 14 residues. Per germline, CDR1 SNHLY and CDR2 FYNNEI. The CDR3 DNA reads as TGTGCCAGCAAATCGACAGGGGACAACACTGAAGCTTTCTTT. It encodes CASKSTGDNTEAFF.

The chain's CDR3 is CASSLARDGTDTQYF. The CDR3 region has the DNA TGCGCCAGCAGCTTGGCCCGTGACGGGACAGATACGCAGTATTTT. The chain carries TRBV5-1 and TRBJ2-3; D uncertain. V lost 0 bases and J 3 bases, leaving 11 bases between the germline ends. CDR3 length equals 15 residues. Germline V gene sequence: CDR1 SGHRS, CDR2 YFSETQ.

CDR3 sequence reads: CASSPLRAGATDTQYF. The CDR3 nucleotides read TGTGCCAGCTCACCACTCCGAGCGGGAGCCACAGATACGCAGTATTTT. The genes are TRBV18 and TRBJ2-3; 8 nucleotides match TRBD2. The CDR3 is 16 residues long. Germline assignment: CDR1 KGHSH and CDR2 LQKENI. With 1 base clipped from V and 2 bases from J, the junction kept 5 bases outside the gene matches.

The gene calls are TRBV30 and TRBJ2-2; possible D gene TRBD2, 6 bases. This CDR3 has 14 amino acids. Germline loops: CDR1 GTSNPN, CDR2 SVGIG (reference sequence). CDR3 bases: TGTGCACGAAGGAGTCCTGGAGGGACCGGGGAGCTGTTTTTT. Residues: CARRSPGGTGELFF.

The V gene is TRBV5-1, the J gene TRBJ2-7, with D perhaps matching TRBD2 (5 bases). V lost 0 bases and J lost 6, with 13 bases in between. This CDR3 spans 14 amino acids. Germline assignment: CDR1 SGHRS and CDR2 YFSETQ. CDR3 residues: CASSLAPLEGEQYF. As DNA, the CDR3 is TGCGCCAGCAGCTTGGCCCCTCTCGAGGGCGAGCAGTACTTC.

V usage is TRBV18 and J usage is TRBJ1-1; TRBD1 agrees at 8 bases. Germline loops: CDR1 KGHSH, CDR2 LQKENI. The trim removed 6 bases at V and 0 bases at J, leaving 6 bases unmatched. The CDR3 runs 15 residues. For the CDR3, the DNA is TGTGCCAGCTCCCCAAGGGGACAGGTGAACACTGAAGCTTTCTTT. It is translated as CASSPRGQVNTEAFF. The full variable domain, rest sourced from reference TRBV18 and TRBJ1-1, is NAGVMQNPRHLVRRRGQEARLRCSPMKGHSHVYWYRQLPEEGLKFMVYLQKENIIDESGMPKERFSAEFPKEGPSILRIQQVVRGDSAAYFCASSPRGQVNTEAFFGQGTRLTVV.

The chain combines TRBV7-9 with TRBJ1-2; 9 bases are shared with TRBD1. Germline CDR1 SEHNR, CDR2 FQNEAQ (reference sequence). The V and J ends lost 4 bases and 3 bases, in that order; junction bases with no gene match: 6. The CDR3 sequence is 15 residues long. CDR3 region: CASSSGQGWYYGYTF. DNA of the CDR3: TGTGCCAGCAGCTCCGGACAGGGGTGGTACTATGGCTACACCTTC.

The V and J genes are TRBV6-5 and TRBJ1-6; D is unresolved. The CDR3 sequence is 13 residues long. The germline gives CDR1 MNHEY, CDR2 SVGAGI. The germline V and J ends were trimmed by 4 bases and 9 bases, with 10 bases remaining between them. The CDR3 sequence is CASSSVSGSPLHF. CDR3 in DNA: TGTGCCAGCAGTTCCGTATCGGGTTCACCCCTCCACTTT.

The chain is built from TRBV25-1 and TRBJ2-1; tentatively, D is TRBD1 (5 bases). Germline V lookup: CDR1 MGHDK, CDR2 SYGVNS. This CDR3 contains 14 residues. Trimming took off 1 base at V and 9 bases at J, with 13 bases between the two ends. CDR3 in amino acids: CASSELGELREQFF. The CDR3 nucleotides read TGTGCCAGCAGTGAATTAGGGGAATTGCGTGAGCAGTTCTTC.

This rearrangement joins TRBV7-9 to TRBJ2-1; TRBD2 might be the D (5 bases). The CDR3 is made up of 15 amino acids. V dropped 5 bases and J dropped 5 bases, with 16 bases sitting between them. From germline, CDR1 is SEHNR and CDR2 FQNEAQ (reference sequence). The CDR3 sequence is CASSQTPGRDNEQFF. CDR3 bases: TGTGCCAGCAGCCAGACGCCTGGGCGGGACAATGAGCAGTTCTTC.

This chain connects TRBV11-2 to TRBJ1-1; no reliable D call. The germline V gene encodes CDR1 SGHAT and CDR2 FQNNGV. The CDR3 has 14 amino acids. V gave up 3 bases and J gave up 0 bases, with 8 bases separating them. In nucleotides, the CDR3 is TGTGCCAGCAGCTTCGCAGATATGAACACTGAAGCTTTCTTT. This codes for CASSFADMNTEAFF.

The chain recombines TRBV6-1 with TRBJ2-7; 12 bases align to TRBD2. With 6 bases clipped from V and 3 bases from J, the junction kept 6 bases outside the gene matches. In germline, CDR1 is MNHNS, CDR2 SASEGT. CDR3 length equals 15 residues. The CDR3 is CASSRTSGTIYEQYF. The DNA of the CDR3 is TGTGCCAGCAGCCGGACTAGCGGGACGATCTACGAGCAGTACTTC.

The V call is TRBV18, the J call TRBJ1-6; D perhaps matches TRBD1 (6 bases). Deletions cut 11 bases from V and 4 bases from J, with 12 bases between. CDR1 and CDR2 from the germline V gene are KGHSH and LQKENI. The CDR3 runs 13 residues. The CDR3 DNA reads TGTGCCCCGGGACAAACATATAATTCACCCCTCCACTTT. Its protein is CAPGQTYNSPLHF. Based on the CDR3 plus reference TRBV18 and TRBJ1-6, the full variable domain is NAGVMQNPRHLVRRRGQEARLRCSPMKGHSHVYWYRQLPEEGLKFMVYLQKENIIDESGMPKERFSAEFPKEGPSILRIQQVVRGDSAAYFCAPGQTYNSPLHFGNGTRLTVT.

The CDR3, as DNA: TGCGCCAGCAGCTGGGCAGGGGCCCGGAGTGCTGGGGCCAACGTCCTGACTTTC. It yields the protein CASSWAGARSAGANVLTF. The rearrangement uses TRBV5-1 and TRBJ2-6; tentative D call: TRBD1 (6 bases). Germline V gene sequence: CDR1 SGHRS, CDR2 YFSETQ. The CDR3 runs to 18 residues. The germline V and J ends were trimmed by 3 bases and 2 bases, with 18 bases remaining between them.

V usage is TRBV19 and J usage is TRBJ2-7; D is uncertain. Trimming removed 1 base from V and 0 bases from J, with 7 bases in between. Germline assignment: CDR1 LNHDA and CDR2 SQIVND (reference sequence). The CDR3 spans 14 residues. In DNA form, the CDR3 reads TGTGCCAGTAGTATAGTGGCAAGCTCCTACGAGCAGTACTTC. Its translation: CASSIVASSYEQYF.

The chain employs TRBV11-1 and TRBJ2-1, with a possible D match to TRBD1 (6 bases). With 3 bases removed from V and 5 bases from J, the gap between germline ends came to 14 bases. The CDR3 runs 15 residues. The germline gives CDR1 SGHAT, CDR2 FQDESV (reference sequence). The chain's CDR3 is CASSLGDTGDNEQFF. The CDR3 nucleotides are TGTGCCAGCAGCTTGGGGGACACGGGTGACAATGAGCAGTTCTTC.

The chain is built from TRBV30 and TRBJ1-4; possibly TRBD1 for D (5 bases). The germline V gene has CDR1 GTSNPN and CDR2 SVGIG (reference sequence). Between the trimmed V and J ends, which lost 5 bases and 8 bases, there was a span of 18 bases. This CDR3 spans 14 amino acids. Here the CDR3 reads CAWGRGGVGEKLFF. CDR3 sequence (DNA): TGTGCCTGGGGACGTGGGGGGGTCGGGGAAAAACTGTTTTTT.

The rearrangement joins TRBV10-3 to TRBJ1-1; D is unclear. CDR3 length: 11 residues. The germline gives CDR1 ENHRY, CDR2 SYGVKD. Trimming removed 4 bases at V and 7 bases at J, with 7 bases between. In DNA form, the CDR3 reads TGTGCCATCAGTGCTGGAGGTGAAGCTTTCTTT. Translating gives CAISAGGEAFF.

The chain employs TRBV19 and TRBJ1-2; D uncertain. Per germline, CDR1 LNHDA and CDR2 SQIVND (reference sequence). The CDR3 has 11 residues. The germline V and J ends were trimmed by 4 bases and 8 bases, with 8 bases remaining between them. The CDR3, as DNA: TGTGCCAGTAGTACTTACGAGGGCTACACCTTC. This encodes CASSTYEGYTF.

This chain's CDR3 is CAWNPDSVYTEAFF. CDR3 bases: TGTGCCTGGAATCCCGACAGCGTCTACACTGAAGCTTTCTTT. The V and J genes are TRBV30 and TRBJ1-1, with a possible D match to TRBD1 (5 bases). This CDR3 spans 14 amino acids. V shed 4 bases and J shed 3 bases, with 15 bases lying between them. Germline loops: CDR1 GTSNPN, CDR2 SVGIG (reference sequence).

This chain connects TRBV2 to TRBJ1-1; the D is unclear. V was trimmed by 2 bases and J by 0 bases, leaving 7 bases between them. The CDR3 spans 14 residues. The germline gives CDR1 SNHLY, CDR2 FYNNEI. The CDR3 sequence: CASSEREMNTEAFF. The CDR3 DNA reads TGTGCCAGCAGTGAAAGGGAGATGAACACTGAAGCTTTCTTT.

This chain connects TRBV19 to TRBJ2-1; D is undetermined. The CDR3 runs to 16 residues. V gave up 3 bases and J gave up 0 bases, with 12 bases separating them. Germline CDR1 LNHDA, CDR2 SQIVND (reference sequence). In nucleotides, the CDR3 is TGTGCCAGTAGTATCGGTACGGCTAGCTCCTACAATGAGCAGTTCTTC. Its translation: CASSIGTASSYNEQFF.

The chain carries TRBV6-5 and TRBJ2-1; no reliable D call. The CDR3 covers 13 residues. The germline CDR1 and CDR2 sequences are MNHEY and SVGAGI. The V and J ends lost 5 bases and 5 bases respectively, with 10 bases between them. CDR3 DNA sequence: TGTGCCAGCAGTAAAGACTGGAACAATGAGCAGTTCTTC. Protein product: CASSKDWNNEQFF.

This chain links TRBV7-2 with TRBJ1-1; TRBD1 aligns across 9 bases. In germline, CDR1 is SGHTA, CDR2 FQGNSA. The ends lost 4 bases at V and 9 bases at J; junction bases unmatched: 12. CDR3 length: 15 amino acids. Here the CDR3 DNA reads TGTGCCAGCAGCTATCTATCCGGGACAGGGTCGAAAGCTTTCTTT. As protein: CASSYLSGTGSKAFF.